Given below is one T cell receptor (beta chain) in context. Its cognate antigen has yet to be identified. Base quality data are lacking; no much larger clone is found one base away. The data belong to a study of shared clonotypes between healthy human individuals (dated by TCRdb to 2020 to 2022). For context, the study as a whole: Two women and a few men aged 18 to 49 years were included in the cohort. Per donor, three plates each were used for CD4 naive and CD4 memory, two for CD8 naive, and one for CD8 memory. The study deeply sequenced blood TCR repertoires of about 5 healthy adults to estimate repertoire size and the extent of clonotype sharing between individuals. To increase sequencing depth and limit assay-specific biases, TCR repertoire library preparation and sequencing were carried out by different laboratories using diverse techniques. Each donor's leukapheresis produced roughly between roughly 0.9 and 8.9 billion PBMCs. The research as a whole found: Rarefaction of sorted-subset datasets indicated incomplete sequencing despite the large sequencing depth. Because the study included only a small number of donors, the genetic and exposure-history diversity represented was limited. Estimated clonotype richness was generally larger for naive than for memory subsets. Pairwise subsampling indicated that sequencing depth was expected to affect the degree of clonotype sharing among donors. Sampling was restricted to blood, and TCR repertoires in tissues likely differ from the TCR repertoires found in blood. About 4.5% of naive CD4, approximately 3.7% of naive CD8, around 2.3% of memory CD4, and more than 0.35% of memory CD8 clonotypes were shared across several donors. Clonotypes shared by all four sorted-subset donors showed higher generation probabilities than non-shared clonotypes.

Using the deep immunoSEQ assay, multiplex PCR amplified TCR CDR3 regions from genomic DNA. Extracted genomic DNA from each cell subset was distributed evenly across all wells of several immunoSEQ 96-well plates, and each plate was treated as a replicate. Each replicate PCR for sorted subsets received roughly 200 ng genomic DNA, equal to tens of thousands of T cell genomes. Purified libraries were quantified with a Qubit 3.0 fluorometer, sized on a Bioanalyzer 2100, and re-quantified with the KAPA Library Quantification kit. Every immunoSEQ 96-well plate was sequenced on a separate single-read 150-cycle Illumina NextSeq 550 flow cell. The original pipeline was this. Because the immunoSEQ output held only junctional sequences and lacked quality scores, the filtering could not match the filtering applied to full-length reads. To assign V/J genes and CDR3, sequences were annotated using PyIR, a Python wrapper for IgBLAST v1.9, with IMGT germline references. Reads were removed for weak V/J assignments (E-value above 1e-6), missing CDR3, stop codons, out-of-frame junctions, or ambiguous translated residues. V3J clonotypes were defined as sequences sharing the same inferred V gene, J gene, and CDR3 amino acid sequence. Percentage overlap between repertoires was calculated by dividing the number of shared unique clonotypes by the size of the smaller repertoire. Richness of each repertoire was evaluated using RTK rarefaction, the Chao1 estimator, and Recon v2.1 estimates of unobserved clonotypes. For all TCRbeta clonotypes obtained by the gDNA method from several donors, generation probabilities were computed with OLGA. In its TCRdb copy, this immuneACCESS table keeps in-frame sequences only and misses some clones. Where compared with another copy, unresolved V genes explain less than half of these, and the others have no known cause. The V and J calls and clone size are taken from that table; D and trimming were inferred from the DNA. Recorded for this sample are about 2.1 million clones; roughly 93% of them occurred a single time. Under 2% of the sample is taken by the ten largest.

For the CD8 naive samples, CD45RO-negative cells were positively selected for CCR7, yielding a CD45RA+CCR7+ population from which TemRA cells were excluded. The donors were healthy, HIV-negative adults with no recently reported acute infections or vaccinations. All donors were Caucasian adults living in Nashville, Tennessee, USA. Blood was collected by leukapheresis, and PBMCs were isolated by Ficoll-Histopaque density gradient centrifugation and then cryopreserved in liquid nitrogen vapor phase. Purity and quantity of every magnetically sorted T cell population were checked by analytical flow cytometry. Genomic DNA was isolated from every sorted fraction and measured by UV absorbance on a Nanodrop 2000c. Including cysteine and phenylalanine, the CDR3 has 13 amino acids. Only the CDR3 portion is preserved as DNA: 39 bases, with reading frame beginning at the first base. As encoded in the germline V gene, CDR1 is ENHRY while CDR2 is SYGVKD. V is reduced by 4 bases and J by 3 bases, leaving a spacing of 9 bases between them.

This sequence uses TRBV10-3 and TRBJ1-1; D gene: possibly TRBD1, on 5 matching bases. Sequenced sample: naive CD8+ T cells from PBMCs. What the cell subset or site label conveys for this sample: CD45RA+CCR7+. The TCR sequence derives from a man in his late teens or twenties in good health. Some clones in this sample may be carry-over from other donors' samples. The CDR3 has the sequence CAISGGRDTEAFF. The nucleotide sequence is TGTGCCATCAGTGGGGGCAGAGACACTGAAGCTTTCTTT.